One sample yielded the 15 T cell receptor beta chains listed below, sequenced in a study of shared clonotypes between healthy human individuals. The assay was immunoSEQ multiplex PCR, and TCRdb's table has in-frame clones only and misses some. The table shows 600,000 to 700,000 clones, with around 73% occurring only once. The sample comprised memory CD4+ T cells sorted from blood. Indicated subset: CD45RA-negative fraction. These receptors were taken from a woman in her twenties or thirties in good health.

The CDR3 DNA reads TGTGCCAGCTATGACGGGTACCAAGAGACCCAGTACTTC. This codes for CASYDGYQETQYF. The chain is built from TRBV28 and TRBJ2-5, with D unclear. The CDR3 length is 13 residues. Germline assignment: CDR1 MDHEN and CDR2 SYDVKM. The ends were cut back, 8 bases at V and 0 bases at J, with 10 bases in the middle.

This chain joins TRBV19 and TRBJ2-5; 12 bases line up with TRBD1. Trimming took 3 bases from V and 6 from J; bases not matched to a gene: 5. The CDR3 spans 15 residues. CDR1 is LNHDA and CDR2 is SQIVND in the germline V gene (reference sequence). CDR3 loop: CASSMGTGGGKTQYF. CDR3 DNA sequence: TGTGCCAGTAGTATGGGGACAGGGGGCGGGAAGACCCAGTACTTC.

A few counts support this clone. The chain has TRBV28 and TRBJ2-1; 9 positions agree with TRBD2. With V trimmed by 7 bases and J by 8 bases, 15 bases remained unmatched. CDR1 is MDHEN and CDR2 is SYDVKM in the germline V gene. The CDR3 has 16 amino acids. This CDR3 is CASKPPHGTSLHEQFF. Written as DNA, the CDR3 is TGTGCCAGCAAACCCCCTCACGGGACTAGCTTGCATGAGCAGTTCTTC.

The chain is built from TRBV25-1 and TRBJ1-1; perhaps TRBD1 as D (5 bases). Trimming removed 7 bases at V and 0 bases at J, with 18 bases between. The CDR3 spans 16 residues. Germline V CDR1 and CDR2: MGHDK, SYGVNS. The CDR3, as DNA: TGTGCCAGCACCCAAGCGGGGGGTCGTATGAACACTGAAGCTTTCTTT. It yields the protein CASTQAGGRMNTEAFF.

A single count supports this clone. The chain is built from TRBV7-2 and TRBJ1-5; D is unclear. The CDR3 runs to 15 residues. V lost 3 bases, J lost 3 bases, and 12 bases lay in between. Per the germline V gene, CDR1 is SGHTA and CDR2 is FQGNSA. The DNA of the CDR3 is TGTGCCAGCAGCTTGGTCTTTGGGTCCAATCAGCCCCAGCATTTT. Translating it yields CASSLVFGSNQPQHF.

This chain uses TRBV27 with TRBJ1-3; D not certain. In germline, CDR1 is MNHEY, CDR2 SMNVEV (reference sequence). This CDR3 spans 14 amino acids. Trimming pared 5 bases from V and 6 bases from J, leaving 14 bases between. The CDR3 nucleotides are TGTGCCAGCAGTCCGCGGGGTATGGTAAACACCATATATTTT. Protein product: CASSPRGMVNTIYF.

A word on this clone: Other DNA sequences of this sample code for an identical CDR3. The rearrangement uses TRBV27 and TRBJ1-2; D is ambiguous. Trimming shortened V by 4 bases and J by 8 bases, and 20 bases separated the two germline ends. Germline lookup yields CDR1 MNHEY and CDR2 SMNVEV (reference sequence). This CDR3 is built from 15 residues. The CDR3 region is CASSSGPISVSGYTF. Here the CDR3 DNA reads TGTGCCAGCAGTTCCGGACCGATATCTGTGTCGGGCTACACCTTC.

The chain joins TRBV18 to TRBJ2-7, with TRBD2 matching 10 bases. Trimming removed 1 base from V and 6 bases from J; junction bases left unmatched: 6. Germline CDR1 and CDR2: KGHSH and LQKENI. The CDR3 runs to 15 residues. Written as DNA, the CDR3 is TGTGCCAGCTCACCACGGGCTAGCGGGAGTGGCGAGCAGTACTTC. Its translation: CASSPRASGSGEQYF.

The table lists this clone with a count of one. V gene TRBV7-2 combines with J gene TRBJ2-7; 7 nucleotides agree with TRBD2. The V gene end was trimmed by 7 bases and the J gene end by 1 base; junction bases not matched to a gene: 13. CDR3 length equals 16 residues. Germline-derived CDR1 and CDR2 are SGHTA and FQGNSA. The chain's CDR3 is CASMGEGWVPSYEQYF. The CDR3 region has the DNA TGTGCCAGCATGGGGGAGGGCTGGGTTCCTTCCTACGAGCAGTACTTC.

The V and J genes are TRBV2 and TRBJ1-5; D call uncertain. V lost 8 bases to trimming and J lost 7 bases, with 15 bases between them. CDR1 is SNHLY, CDR2 FYNNEI, per germline. The CDR3 length is 13 residues. The CDR3 reads CASGRDPRQPQHF. Written as DNA, the CDR3 is TGTGCCAGCGGTCGGGATCCCAGGCAGCCCCAGCATTTT.

Concerning this clone: An end of the junction differs from the germline gene, which may be a read error. The genes are TRBV7-9 and TRBJ2-7, with D uncertain. CDR3 length: 12 residues. Germline CDR1 and CDR2: SEHNR and FQNEAQ (reference sequence). For the CDR3, the DNA is TGTGCCAGCGGCTTAGAAGCCTACGAGCAGTACTTC. Its translation is CASGLEAYEQYF.

J is TRBJ1-3 and V is TRBV7-2; D is uncertain. The germline V and J ends were trimmed by 4 bases and 0 bases, with 10 bases remaining between them. The CDR3 extends over 15 amino acids. The germline CDR1 and CDR2 sequences are SGHTA and FQGNSA. CDR3 coding DNA: TGTGCCAGCAGCTCTACAGCCCTCTCTGGAAACACCATATATTTT. Translation gives CASSSTALSGNTIYF.

The rearrangement joins TRBV19 to TRBJ2-2; D is possibly TRBD2 (5 bases). The V gene's germline CDR1 is LNHDA and CDR2 SQIVND (reference sequence). This CDR3 region has 16 residues. Between the trimmed V and J ends, which lost 6 bases and 4 bases, there was a span of 18 bases. The CDR3 DNA sequence: TGTGCCAGTAGGCGCCCGGGGTCTGAGTTCACCGGGGAGCTGTTTTTT. Protein sequence: CASRRPGSEFTGELFF.

This clone was observed a single time. This chain uses TRBV4-1 with TRBJ2-5; maybe TRBD2 (5 bases). The DNA end favors TRBJ2-7, so the J call may be wrong. The CDR3 length is 14 residues. Looked up from germline, CDR1 is MGHRA and CDR2 is YSYEKL. The CDR3 reads CASSQIRGRYEQYF. The CDR3 DNA sequence: TGCGCCAGCAGCCAAATTCGGGGTCGCTACGAGCAGTACTTC.

A word on this clone: Other nucleotide sequences from this sample produce the same CDR3. The rearrangement uses TRBV5-1 and TRBJ2-1, with 7 bases matching TRBD1. From germline, CDR1 is SGHRS and CDR2 YFSETQ. The CDR3 runs 15 residues. With V trimmed by 2 bases and J by 4 bases, 6 bases remained unmatched. As DNA, the CDR3 is TGCGCCAGCAGCTTAGCGTCAGGGGGATACAATGAGCAGTTCTTC. Translating it yields CASSLASGGYNEQFF.